Below are 9 T cell receptor beta chains sequenced from a single sample in a study of metastatic and nonmetastatic thyroid tumors. Not a single patient had been given any form of treatment at any point before undergoing thyroid surgery. TCRdb reprocessed the PCR reads using MiXCR. This table has about 49,000 clones, 20% to 25% appearing once. The sample comprised blood. These receptor sequences come from a female donor with papillary thyroid cancer or a benign thyroid nodule (not recorded which). Some clones in this sample may be carry-over from other donors' samples.

J is TRBJ1-2 and V is TRBV6-5; D is unresolved. Germline-derived CDR1 and CDR2 are MNHEY and SVGAGI. This CDR3 has 12 residues. Trimming stripped 0 bases from V and 13 bases from J, with 12 bases between. CDR3 amino acids: CASSYSRILGTF. The CDR3 nucleotides read TGTGCCAGCAGTTACTCGAGGATCCTGGGCACCTTC.

This chain uses TRBV3-1 with TRBJ2-7, with D possibly TRBD1 on 6 matching bases. Germline V gene lookup returns CDR1 LGHDT and CDR2 YNNKEL (reference sequence). With 7 bases removed from V and 6 bases from J, the gap between germline ends came to 13 bases. The CDR3 runs 12 residues. CDR3 coding DNA: TGTGCCAGCATCCAGGGACACTGCGAGCAGTACTTC. As protein: CASIQGHCEQYF.

There are many counts of this clone. V is TRBV6-1 and J is TRBJ1-2; 7 bases are shared with TRBD1. The V and J ends lost 2 bases and 4 bases, in that order; junction bases with no gene match: 4. CDR3 length: 14 amino acids. Germline CDR1 reads MNHNS; CDR2 reads SASEGT. Written as DNA, the CDR3 is TGTGCCAGCAGTGAACAGGGGGTTGGCTATGGCTACACCTTC. It codes for CASSEQGVGYGYTF.

As regards this clone: The germline gene is not matched at one end of the junction; a read error may be the cause. The rearrangement uses TRBV27 and TRBJ2-7; the D gene is possibly TRBD1 (5 bases). The DNA end is a closer match to TRBJ2-1, so the J assignment may be wrong. The CDR3 spans 13 residues. CDR1 and CDR2 from the germline V gene are MNHEY and SMNVEV (reference sequence). The CDR3 loop reads CANSPQWGHEQFF. Written as DNA, the CDR3 is TGTGCCAACAGTCCCCAATGGGGCCACGAGCAGTTCTTC.

This clone has a count of ten or more. The V call is TRBV28, the J call TRBJ2-7; D is perhaps TRBD1 (5 bases). This CDR3 is built from 14 residues. Germline CDR1 and CDR2: MDHEN and SYDVKM. Trimming left V 5 bases short and J 4 bases short, with 15 bases between. In DNA form, the CDR3 reads TGTGCCAGCAGTACGGGCAGGGCCTTGTACGAGCAGTACTTC. This sequence encodes CASSTGRALYEQYF.

At least ten counts were recorded for this clone. The V and J genes are TRBV11-3 and TRBJ1-2; 7 bases map to TRBD1. Unmatched junction bases numbered 14, after V lost 1 base and J lost 3 bases. CDR1 and CDR2 from the germline V gene are SGHNT and YENEEA. The CDR3 spans 18 residues. Here the CDR3 reads CASSLVGGGPTGDYGYTF. The CDR3, as DNA: TGTGCCAGCAGCTTAGTTGGAGGGGGACCAACAGGGGACTATGGCTACACCTTC.

The sample holds many counts of this clone. This chain links TRBV18 with TRBJ1-1; D ambiguous. Germline-derived CDR1 and CDR2 are KGHSH and LQKENI. The V end was cut by 4 bases, the J end by 4 bases, with 7 bases between. This CDR3 is built from 12 residues. CDR3 region: CASSRGPTEAFF. The DNA for the CDR3 is TGTGCCAGCTCACGAGGTCCCACTGAAGCTTTCTTT.

This clone showed up just a few times. V usage is TRBV12-3 or TRBV12-4 and J usage is TRBJ1-1, with no clear D. The CDR3 covers 14 residues. V was shortened by 3 bases and J by 0 bases, with 8 bases between the two germline ends. The CDR3 reads CASSFLPLNTEAFF. The CDR3 region has the DNA TGTGCCAGCAGTTTTTTACCCTTGAACACTGAAGCTTTCTTT.

This clone was counted a few times. Since a much larger clone is just one base distant, this may be a read error. The rearrangement joins TRBV5-1 to TRBJ2-2; D not resolved. Between the trimmed V and J ends, which lost 6 bases and 5 bases, there was a span of 5 bases. Germline V gene sequence: CDR1 SGHRS, CDR2 YFSETQ. There are 11 residues in the CDR3. The CDR3 bases are TGCGCCAGCATGACGACCGGGGAGCTGTTTTTT. Its translation is CASMTTGELFF.